Below, one T cell receptor beta chain is given with its context. Some clones are missing from TCRdb's copy, which holds only in-frame ones; the method was immunoSEQ multiplex PCR. Among about 70,000 clones listed, about 94% were seen once. This entry is derived from a study of technical replicates of blood from four donors. The CDR3 is 12 residues long. Germline CDR1 is SNHLY and CDR2 is FYNNEI. Trimming removed 9 bases at V and 0 bases at J, with 6 bases between. The V call is TRBV2, the J call TRBJ2-1; D is ambiguous. The sequence was collected from a human donor in good health. Sequenced material: T cells isolated from PBMCs. Here the CDR3 reads CASRSSYNEQFF. The CDR3 DNA reads TGTGCCAGTAGGAGCTCCTACAATGAGCAGTTCTTC.